The sequence of this T cell receptor (beta chain) was determined in a study of T cells in localized non-small cell lung cancer. Profiling relied on immunoSEQ multiplex PCR, and the TCRdb table lists in-frame clones only, not all of them. The profile shows around 36,000 clones, roughly 83% of them singletons. The study's findings and limits: Exceeding tumor, uninvolved adjacent lung had the highest T cell clonality. Median detection of top 100 tumor clones in adjacent lung was about 60 clones.

J was trimmed by 2 bases and V by 7 bases; bases with no gene match: 12. Germline assignment: CDR1 SQVTM and CDR2 ANQGSEA. The CDR3 is 15 residues long. On this clone: The antigen is undetermined.

Specimen: PBMCs, collected before any cancer treatment. The sequence was obtained from a woman aged 40-69 years with stage II squamous cell lung carcinoma. The rearrangement uses TRBV29-1 and TRBJ2-3; TRBD1 matches 7 bases. In nucleotides, the CDR3 is TGCAGCGCAGGAATAGAAGAGGGGGCCACAGATACGCAGTATTTT. It encodes CSAGIEEGATDTQYF.